This is a list of T cell receptor beta chains from one sample in a study of blood T cell repertoires in COVID-19. Libraries were prepared by immunoSEQ multiplex PCR; TCRdb keeps only in-frame clonotypes and omits some of them. The sample records under 110,000 clones, 70% to 80% being singletons. The sequencing input was peripheral blood. The receptors here all came from a man older than 75 with COVID-19, enrolled during active disease. Both conserved end residues are part of each CDR3. A D gene is named only where the DNA matches it firmly. Only some rows state a clone size, as once, few, many or a class for expanded clones.

D gene: -; V gene: TRBV29-1; J gene: TRBJ2-5; clone size: -; CDR3 DNA: TGCAGCGCACCGGATTTGTTGCGGCAAGAGACCCAGTACTTC; CDR3 protein: CSAPDLLRQETQYF
D gene: -; V gene: TRBV7-9; J gene: TRBJ1-1; clone size: -; CDR3 DNA: TGTGCCAGCAGCTCGACAGTTCGGAACACTGAAGCTTTCTTT; CDR3 protein: CASSSTVRNTEAFF
D gene: -; V gene: TRBV15; J gene: TRBJ1-1; clone size: -; CDR3 DNA: TGTGCCACCAGCCCTCGGAGGGGCACTGAAGCTTTCTTT; CDR3 protein: CATSPRRGTEAFF
D gene: TRBD1; V gene: TRBV2; J gene: TRBJ1-5; clone size: -; CDR3 DNA: TGTGCCAGCAGTGAACAACAGGGGATTCAGCCCCAGCATTTT; CDR3 protein: CASSEQQGIQPQHF
D gene: TRBD1; V gene: TRBV4-1; J gene: TRBJ2-7; clone size: -; CDR3 DNA: TGCGCCAGCAGCCAAGATAACAGGGGTAGAGGGTCCTACGAGCAGTACTTC; CDR3 protein: CASSQDNRGRGSYEQYF
D gene: -; V gene: TRBV28; J gene: TRBJ1-1; clone size: -; CDR3 DNA: TGTGCCAGCAGTCCCGGACAGAACACTGGCGCTTTCTTT; CDR3 protein: CASSPGQNTGAFF
D gene: -; V gene: TRBV18; J gene: TRBJ2-5; clone size: -; CDR3 DNA: TGTGCCAGCTCAACACAGGGGGGGGAGACCCAGTACTTC; CDR3 protein: CASSTQGGETQYF
D gene: TRBD1; V gene: TRBV28; J gene: TRBJ1-4; clone size: -; CDR3 DNA: TGTGCCAGCAGTTCCGGGACAGGGAATGAAAAACTGTTTTTT; CDR3 protein: CASSSGTGNEKLFF
D gene: -; V gene: TRBV7-8; J gene: TRBJ1-3; clone size: few; CDR3 DNA: TGTGCCAGCAGCCCTGGGGGGGGGTCCCCTGGAAACACCATATATTTT; CDR3 protein: CASSPGGGSPGNTIYF
D gene: -; V gene: TRBV3-1/TRBV3-2; J gene: TRBJ2-2; clone size: -; CDR3 DNA: TGTGCCAGCACAGGGGTAGGCGGGGAGCTGTTTTTT; CDR3 protein: CASTGVGGELFF
D gene: -; V gene: TRBV5-4; J gene: TRBJ2-2; clone size: -; CDR3 DNA: TGTGCCAGCAGCCCACCACAGGGTGCGAACACCGGGGAGCTGTTTTTT; CDR3 protein: CASSPPQGANTGELFF
D gene: -; V gene: TRBV7-2; J gene: TRBJ2-7; clone size: -; CDR3 DNA: TGTGCCAGCAGCTTAGCAACAGGGCGCGAGCAGTACTTC; CDR3 protein: CASSLATGREQYF
D gene: -; V gene: TRBV20-1; J gene: TRBJ1-6; clone size: -; CDR3 DNA: TGCAGTGCTAGTAGGCAGGGAAATTCACCCCTCCACTTT; CDR3 protein: CSASRQGNSPLHF
D gene: -; V gene: TRBV2; J gene: TRBJ2-5; clone size: few; CDR3 DNA: TGTGCCAGCAGGGACAGTAGGTACCAAGAGACCCAGTACTTC; CDR3 protein: CASRDSRYQETQYF
D gene: -; V gene: TRBV6-1; J gene: TRBJ2-7; clone size: -; CDR3 DNA: TGTGCCAGCAGTGAAGGGTTACAGGGAGCCGAGCAGTACTTC; CDR3 protein: CASSEGLQGAEQYF
D gene: -; V gene: TRBV11-3; J gene: TRBJ2-5; clone size: -; CDR3 DNA: TGTGCCAGCAGCCAGCCTGGGGGCGAGACCCAGTACTTC; CDR3 protein: CASSQPGGETQYF
D gene: -; V gene: TRBV4-2; J gene: TRBJ1-2; clone size: few; CDR3 DNA: TGTGCCAGCAGCCCCCCAGGGGAAGGCTACACCTTC; CDR3 protein: CASSPPGEGYTF
D gene: TRBD1; V gene: TRBV6-2/TRBV6-3; J gene: TRBJ1-5; clone size: -; CDR3 DNA: TGTGCCAGCAGCCGACAGGGGGCGGGGTATTATCAGCCCCAGCATTTT; CDR3 protein: CASSRQGAGYYQPQHF
D gene: TRBD1; V gene: TRBV19; J gene: TRBJ1-2; clone size: -; CDR3 DNA: TGTGCCAGTAGCGGGACAGGGGATCGCTACACCTTC; CDR3 protein: CASSGTGDRYTF
D gene: TRBD2; V gene: TRBV7-9; J gene: TRBJ2-1; clone size: -; CDR3 DNA: TGTGCCAGCAGCTTAGTAGCGGGAGGATTTGAGCAGTTCTTC; CDR3 protein: CASSLVAGGFEQFF
D gene: TRBD2; V gene: TRBV28; J gene: TRBJ2-1; clone size: -; CDR3 DNA: TGTGCCAGCAACCCGACTAGCGGGAGAAACAATGAGCAGTTCTTC; CDR3 protein: CASNPTSGRNNEQFF
D gene: -; V gene: TRBV7-2; J gene: TRBJ2-7; clone size: -; CDR3 DNA: TGTGCCAGCAGCTTAGGGGCCGGAAGCTCCTACGAGCAGTACTTC; CDR3 protein: CASSLGAGSSYEQYF
D gene: -; V gene: TRBV13; J gene: TRBJ2-7; clone size: -; CDR3 DNA: TGTGCCAGCAGCATCATCTCCTACGAGCAGTACTTC; CDR3 protein: CASSIISYEQYF
D gene: TRBD1; V gene: TRBV2; J gene: TRBJ1-2; clone size: once; CDR3 DNA: TGTGCCAGCAGGGCGGGACAGGGTTATGGCTACACCTTC; CDR3 protein: CASRAGQGYGYTF
D gene: -; V gene: TRBV12-3/TRBV12-4; J gene: TRBJ2-5; clone size: once; CDR3 DNA: TGTGCCAGCAGTGGGACAATCCAAGAGACCCAGTACTTC; CDR3 protein: CASSGTIQETQYF
D gene: TRBD2; V gene: TRBV28; J gene: TRBJ2-7; clone size: -; CDR3 DNA: TGTGCCAGCAGTTTAGCGGGAGGGCCTTACGAGCAGTACTTC; CDR3 protein: CASSLAGGPYEQYF
D gene: -; V gene: TRBV19; J gene: TRBJ1-1; clone size: -; CDR3 DNA: TGTGCCAGTAGTATAGTCCCCCCTGGTGAGGGTGACACTGAAGCTTTCTTT; CDR3 protein: CASSIVPPGEGDTEAFF
D gene: TRBD1; V gene: TRBV10-3; J gene: TRBJ2-7; clone size: -; CDR3 DNA: TGTGCCACTAGGAGCAGGGGGTGGGGCGGGGAGCAGTACTTC; CDR3 protein: CATRSRGWGGEQYF
D gene: TRBD1; V gene: TRBV19; J gene: TRBJ2-5; clone size: -; CDR3 DNA: TGTGCCAGTAGACCCACAGGGGGCGCAGGGGAGACCCAGTACTTC; CDR3 protein: CASRPTGGAGETQYF
D gene: TRBD1; V gene: TRBV19; J gene: TRBJ1-2; clone size: -; CDR3 DNA: TGTGCCAGTAGTACCCTACCGGGACAGCGACGTGGCTACACCTTC; CDR3 protein: CASSTLPGQRRGYTF
D gene: TRBD1; V gene: TRBV5-8; J gene: TRBJ1-2; clone size: -; CDR3 DNA: TGTGCCAGCAGCTTGAACAGGGGCTGGAAGGAGAGCTACACCTTC; CDR3 protein: CASSLNRGWKESYTF
D gene: TRBD1; V gene: TRBV5-1; J gene: TRBJ2-7; clone size: -; CDR3 DNA: TGCGCCAGCAGCGGCGGGACAGGTCCCTACGAGCAGTACTTC; CDR3 protein: CASSGGTGPYEQYF
D gene: -; V gene: TRBV5-1; J gene: TRBJ2-7; clone size: many; CDR3 DNA: TGCGCCAGCAGAGTAGGGGGATCGTACGAGCAGTACTTC; CDR3 protein: CASRVGGSYEQYF
D gene: TRBD1; V gene: TRBV6-5; J gene: TRBJ2-7; clone size: -; CDR3 DNA: TGTGCCAGCCGGGACAGAGCCTACGAGCAGTACTTC; CDR3 protein: CASRDRAYEQYF
D gene: -; V gene: TRBV15; J gene: TRBJ1-5; clone size: -; CDR3 DNA: TGTGCCACCAGCAGAGATCAGGCGGGTCTCGAGCCCCAGCATTTT; CDR3 protein: CATSRDQAGLEPQHF
D gene: TRBD1; V gene: TRBV5-1; J gene: TRBJ2-7; clone size: -; CDR3 DNA: TGCGCCAGCAGAGGGACAGGGGGTCCCGAGCAGTACTTC; CDR3 protein: CASRGTGGPEQYF
D gene: -; V gene: TRBV2; J gene: TRBJ1-2; clone size: -; CDR3 DNA: TGTGCCAGCAGGGGGCAGAACTATGGCTACACCTTC; CDR3 protein: CASRGQNYGYTF
D gene: TRBD1; V gene: TRBV7-9; J gene: TRBJ1-5; clone size: many; CDR3 DNA: TGTGCCAGCAGCTTCGGACAGGGTATTCAGCCCCAGCATTTT; CDR3 protein: CASSFGQGIQPQHF
D gene: -; V gene: TRBV7-3; J gene: TRBJ1-4; clone size: -; CDR3 DNA: TGTGCCAGCAGCTTAAACGGGGAACAAAATGAAAAACTGTTTTTT; CDR3 protein: CASSLNGEQNEKLFF
D gene: TRBD1; V gene: TRBV10-3; J gene: TRBJ1-1; clone size: -; CDR3 DNA: TGTGCCATCAGCCTGACAGGGGAGGGCACTGAAGCTTTCTTT; CDR3 protein: CAISLTGEGTEAFF
D gene: TRBD2; V gene: TRBV27; J gene: TRBJ2-2; clone size: -; CDR3 DNA: TGTGCCAGCAGTTTACTGGGACTAGCGGCAAACACCGGGGAGCTGTTTTTT; CDR3 protein: CASSLLGLAANTGELFF
D gene: -; V gene: TRBV21-1; J gene: TRBJ1-5; clone size: few; CDR3 DNA: TGTGCCAGCCCAATGGACCCCCGGGACAGCGACTTTCGGGTCTTTGATTGGCACAATCAGCCCCAGCATTTT; CDR3 protein: CASPMDPRDSDFRVFDWHNQPQHF
D gene: TRBD1; V gene: TRBV5-3; J gene: TRBJ1-2; clone size: few; CDR3 DNA: TGTGCCAGAAGCTCGACAGGGGGCGGCTATGGCTACACCTTC; CDR3 protein: CARSSTGGGYGYTF
D gene: TRBD2; V gene: TRBV6-2/TRBV6-3; J gene: TRBJ2-3; clone size: few; CDR3 DNA: TGTGCCAGCAGTGGGACTAGGGTGGCAGATACGCAGTATTTT; CDR3 protein: CASSGTRVADTQYF
D gene: -; V gene: TRBV27; J gene: TRBJ2-7; clone size: -; CDR3 DNA: TGTGCCAGCAGTTTCCTCGACAGGAGGCACCCCTACGAGCAGTACTTC; CDR3 protein: CASSFLDRRHPYEQYF
D gene: -; V gene: TRBV3-1/TRBV3-2; J gene: TRBJ2-7; clone size: -; CDR3 DNA: TGTGCCAGCAGCCAACTACCGGACGCGGGTAAAACCTACGAGCAGTACTTC; CDR3 protein: CASSQLPDAGKTYEQYF
D gene: -; V gene: TRBV11-2; J gene: TRBJ2-5; clone size: once; CDR3 DNA: TGTGCCAGCAGCTTAGAGGAGTTAGCGACCTTTGGTAGAGAGACCCAGTACTTC; CDR3 protein: CASSLEELATFGRETQYF
D gene: -; V gene: TRBV5-4; J gene: TRBJ1-6; clone size: -; CDR3 DNA: TGTGCCAGCAGCTTAAAGGGGAACTCACCCCTCCACTTT; CDR3 protein: CASSLKGNSPLHF
D gene: TRBD2; V gene: TRBV28; J gene: TRBJ2-1; clone size: -; CDR3 DNA: TGTGCCAGCAGCCCCCGTAGCGGGAGGGCCCACAATGAGCAGTTCTTC; CDR3 protein: CASSPRSGRAHNEQFF
D gene: TRBD1; V gene: TRBV28; J gene: TRBJ1-1; clone size: -; CDR3 DNA: TGTGCCAGCAGGCCACAGGGGGCTACGGGGACTGAAGCTTTCTTT; CDR3 protein: CASRPQGATGTEAFF
D gene: TRBD2; V gene: TRBV5-6; J gene: TRBJ2-1; clone size: -; CDR3 DNA: TGTGCCAGCACCCAACAAGCGGGGATGGGTTACAATGAGCAGTTCTTC; CDR3 protein: CASTQQAGMGYNEQFF
D gene: TRBD1; V gene: TRBV6-5; J gene: TRBJ1-2; clone size: few; CDR3 DNA: TGTGCCAGCACCCCAGGGGGCAATAACTATGGCTACACCTTC; CDR3 protein: CASTPGGNNYGYTF